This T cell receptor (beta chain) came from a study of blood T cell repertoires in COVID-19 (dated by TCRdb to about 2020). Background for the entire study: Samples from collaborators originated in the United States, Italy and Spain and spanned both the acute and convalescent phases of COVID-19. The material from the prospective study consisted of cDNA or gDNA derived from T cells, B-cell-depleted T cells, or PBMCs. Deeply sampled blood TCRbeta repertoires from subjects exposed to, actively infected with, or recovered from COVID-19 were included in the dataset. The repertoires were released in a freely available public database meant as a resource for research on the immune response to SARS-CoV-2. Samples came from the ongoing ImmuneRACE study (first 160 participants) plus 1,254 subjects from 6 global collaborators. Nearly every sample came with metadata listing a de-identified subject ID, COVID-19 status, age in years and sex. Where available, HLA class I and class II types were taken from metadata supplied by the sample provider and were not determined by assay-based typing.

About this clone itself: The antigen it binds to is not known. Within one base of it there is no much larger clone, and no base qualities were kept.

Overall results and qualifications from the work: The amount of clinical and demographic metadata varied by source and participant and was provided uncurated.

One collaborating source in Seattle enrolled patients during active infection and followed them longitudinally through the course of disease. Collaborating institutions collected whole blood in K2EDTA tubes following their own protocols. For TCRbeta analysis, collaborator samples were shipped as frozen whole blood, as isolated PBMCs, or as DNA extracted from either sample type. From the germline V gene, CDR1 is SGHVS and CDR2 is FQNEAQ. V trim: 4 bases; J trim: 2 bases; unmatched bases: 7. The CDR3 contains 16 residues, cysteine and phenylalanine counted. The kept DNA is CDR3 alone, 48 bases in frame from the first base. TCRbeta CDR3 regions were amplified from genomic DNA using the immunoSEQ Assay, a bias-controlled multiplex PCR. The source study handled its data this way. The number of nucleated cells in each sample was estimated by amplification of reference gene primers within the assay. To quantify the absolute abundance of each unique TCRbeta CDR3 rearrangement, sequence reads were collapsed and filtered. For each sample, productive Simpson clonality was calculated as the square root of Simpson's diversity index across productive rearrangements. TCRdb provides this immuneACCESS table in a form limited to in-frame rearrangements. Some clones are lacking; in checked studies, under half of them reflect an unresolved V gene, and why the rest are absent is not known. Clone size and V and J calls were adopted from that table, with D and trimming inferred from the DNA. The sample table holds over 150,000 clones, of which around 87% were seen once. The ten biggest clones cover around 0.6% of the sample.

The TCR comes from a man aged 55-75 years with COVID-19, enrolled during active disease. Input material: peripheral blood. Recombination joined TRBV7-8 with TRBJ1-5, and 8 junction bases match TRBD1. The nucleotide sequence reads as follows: TGTGCCAGCAGCTCCAGGCGGGGACAGGGCAATCAGCCCCAGCATTTT. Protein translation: CASSSRRGQGNQPQHF.